This TCR beta chain is drawn from a study of sequential checkpoint blockade in melanoma. Study as a whole: Both treatment sequences were followed by maintenance nivolumab.

Clones were read by immunoSEQ multiplex PCR, and TCRdb kept only the in-frame ones, dropping some. This sample has about 8,400 clones, with about 88% found just once. Noted treatment: randomized to nivolumab then ipilimumab (arm A) or the reverse (arm B). This clone was seen a few times. Germline CDR1 is LNHDA and CDR2 is SQIVND (reference sequence). V was clipped by 8 bases and J by 4 bases; unmatched bases: 17. The CDR3 runs to 16 residues. This chain uses TRBV19 with TRBJ2-7; 7 positions match TRBD1. The TCR sequence derives from a human donor with melanoma. The specimen comprised CD8+ T cells sorted from blood (inferred from file names), sampled from a patient given nivolumab and ipilimumab in sequence. The CDR3, as DNA: TGTGCCAGTTTACAACTACCGGGACAGTTTTCATACGAGCAGTACTTC. It translates to CASLQLPGQFSYEQYF.